This T cell receptor (beta chain) was sequenced in a study of OX40 agonist ivuxolimab in advanced cancers. About the study: Patients were treated with intravenous ivuxolimab, dosed at 0.01 to 10 mg/kg and infused every 2 weeks. Three partial responders included one hepatocellular carcinoma patient and two cutaneous melanoma patients. Whole-study results and caveats: At 0.1 to 3.0 mg/kg, CD4+ and CD8+ blood T cells expanded clonally by week 6. Undetermined was the antigen specificity of the expanded peripheral T cells.

To note about this clone: Its antigen remains unidentified.

The CDR3 runs to 13 residues. V lost 9 bases and J lost 6, with 14 bases in between. Germline-derived CDR1 and CDR2 are LNHDA and SQIVND (reference sequence). Data came from immunoSEQ multiplex PCR; TCRdb stores just in-frame clones and leaves some out. The table has 20,000 to 25,000 clones, around 78% seen once. The chain carries TRBV19 and TRBJ2-2; unclear D gene. This receptor was obtained from an adult with an advanced solid tumor such as melanoma, head and neck, liver or kidney cancer. The source was CD4+ or CD8+ T cells sorted from blood, collected in a trial of the OX40 agonist ivuxolimab. The chain's CDR3 is CASNPSGAGELFF. CDR3 nucleotides: TGTGCCAGCAACCCCTCCGGCGCCGGGGAGCTGTTTTTT.